Listed below are T cell receptor beta chains from one sample, sequenced in a study of OX40 agonist ivuxolimab in advanced cancers. Produced via immunoSEQ multiplex PCR; TCRdb's table is partial and in-frame only. The sample lists about 83,000 clones, roughly 80% occurring once. The source material was CD4+ or CD8+ T cells sorted from blood, sampled in a trial of the OX40 agonist ivuxolimab. These receptor sequences come from an adult with an advanced solid tumor such as melanoma, head and neck, liver or kidney cancer. The CDR3 runs from the conserved cysteine through the conserved F or W. Fields, in order: clone size, V gene, D gene, J gene, CDR3 DNA, CDR3 protein. The D gene is left open where the match is weak. Not every row has a clone size; where given, it reads once, few, many or a size class.

-	TRBV5-5	-	TRBJ2-3	TGTGCCAGCAGCTTTAGAACCTCTAGCACAGATACGCAGTATTTT	CASSFRTSSTDTQYF
-	TRBV4-1	TRBD2	TRBJ2-7	TGCGCCAGCAGCAGCGGACTAGCGGGGACCTACGAGCAGTACTTC	CASSSGLAGTYEQYF
-	TRBV7-2	-	TRBJ1-1	TGTGCCAGCAGCTTAGGGAGGAACACTGAAGCTTTCTTT	CASSLGRNTEAFF
-	TRBV19	-	TRBJ2-7	TGTGCCAGTAGTATGAACAGTGCATGGGAGCAGTACTTC	CASSMNSAWEQYF
-	TRBV7-9	-	TRBJ2-7	TGTGCCAGCAGCCAAGATAGCGGAGAGCAGTACTTC	CASSQDSGEQYF
-	TRBV5-5	-	TRBJ1-1	TGTGCCAGCAGCTCTCGGACAGAAGAAGCTTTCTTT	CASSSRTEEAFF
-	TRBV6-5	-	TRBJ1-3	TGTGCCAGCAGTTACTCGCAGTTCTCTGGAAACACCATATATTTT	CASSYSQFSGNTIYF
once	TRBV7-6	-	TRBJ1-3	TGTGCCAGCAGCTTCCGACGCGACTCTGGAAACACCATATATTTT	CASSFRRDSGNTIYF
once	TRBV19	TRBD2	TRBJ2-3	TGTGCCAGTCGTAGGACTAGCGGGGCGGATACGCAGTATTTT	CASRRTSGADTQYF
few	TRBV6-5	TRBD1	TRBJ1-5	TGTGCCAGCAGCCAGGGGGATCAGCCCCAGCATTTT	CASSQGDQPQHF
once	TRBV2	TRBD1	TRBJ2-7	TGTGCCAGCAGTAGACAGGGGTCCTACGAGCAGTACTTC	CASSRQGSYEQYF
-	TRBV5-5	-	TRBJ1-1	TGTGCCAGCAGCTTTGAGAGGTTGGGGAACACTGAAGCTTTCTTT	CASSFERLGNTEAFF
-	TRBV5-6	-	TRBJ1-2	TGTGCCAGCAGCTTTAACAGACTCTATGGCTACACCTTC	CASSFNRLYGYTF
few	TRBV27	TRBD1	TRBJ1-4	TGTGCCAGCAGTACAACAGGGGGACGTGAAAAACTGTTTTTT	CASSTTGGREKLFF
-	TRBV11-2	-	TRBJ2-5	TGTGCCAGCAGCTTTTCAGGGACCCAGTACTTC	CASSFSGTQYF
-	TRBV5-1	TRBD1	TRBJ1-5	TGCGCCAGCAGCTTGGGGGGCACAGGGGGCGGTCAGCCCCAGCATTTT	CASSLGGTGGGQPQHF
-	TRBV7-2	TRBD2	TRBJ2-3	TGTGCCAGCAGCTTCCGGGGTAGCGGGGGATCAGATACGCAGTATTTT	CASSFRGSGGSDTQYF
-	TRBV6-5	TRBD1	TRBJ1-2	TGTGCCAGCAGGGACAGGGTCAACTATGGCTACACCTTC	CASRDRVNYGYTF
few	TRBV9	-	TRBJ1-1	TGTGCCAGCAGCGCGACTGGGAACACTGAAGCTTTCTTT	CASSATGNTEAFF
-	TRBV6-6	-	TRBJ2-7	TGTGCCAGCAGGGAGAGGGGATCCTACGAGCAGTACTTC	CASRERGSYEQYF
-	TRBV6-6	-	TRBJ1-5	TGTGCCAGCAAGCGAAACAGGCAGCGCGATCAGCCCCAGCATTTT	CASKRNRQRDQPQHF
few	TRBV29-1	TRBD2	TRBJ2-5	TGCAGCGGGAGCGGGGAGGGCGAGACCCAGTACTTC	CSGSGEGETQYF
-	TRBV30	TRBD1	TRBJ1-3	TGTGCCGGTGACAGGGAAACTGGAAACACCATATATTTT	CAGDRETGNTIYF
-	TRBV5-1	TRBD2	TRBJ2-1	TGCGCCAGCAGCTTGGCCATAGGGCGCGGGGGGGCTCATGAGCAGTTCTTC	CASSLAIGRGGAHEQFF
-	TRBV11-3	-	TRBJ2-3	TGTGCCAGCAGCTTATGGGATATTGTCACAGATACGCAGTATTTT	CASSLWDIVTDTQYF
-	TRBV7-3	-	TRBJ1-2	TGTGCCAGCAGCTTATACAGGGCAGAAGGCTACACCTTC	CASSLYRAEGYTF
-	TRBV2	-	TRBJ2-5	TGTGCCAGCAGTGAAGGCTTCGTCCAGTACTTC	CASSEGFVQYF
-	TRBV5-4	-	TRBJ2-1	TGTGCCAGCAGCTTGGAATACAATGAGCAGTTCTTC	CASSLEYNEQFF
-	TRBV7-2	-	TRBJ1-4	TGTGCCAGCAGCCCCTCCGGGCTTGGGAGTGAAAAACTGTTTTTT	CASSPSGLGSEKLFF
-	TRBV7-9	-	TRBJ1-3	TGTGCCAGCAGCTTTTTGTCTAGGGTCTTAGGGAACACCATGTATTTT	CASSFLSRVLGNTMYF
medium-sized	TRBV11-2	-	TRBJ1-2	TGTGCCAGCAGCCAAGTCGCCCGTTGGAACTATGGCTACACCTTC	CASSQVARWNYGYTF
-	TRBV5-4	-	TRBJ2-3	TGTGCCAGCAGCTTAGAGGGAATCACAGATACGCAGTATTTT	CASSLEGITDTQYF
-	TRBV19	-	TRBJ2-3	TGTGCCAGTAGTATATTCGGAGGGAGCACAGATACGCAGTATTTT	CASSIFGGSTDTQYF
-	TRBV15	-	TRBJ2-2	TGTGCCACCAGCCTGGGACCGAACACCGGGGAGCTGTTTTTT	CATSLGPNTGELFF
-	TRBV6-1	-	TRBJ2-1	TGTGCCAGCAGTGATTGGCAGGGGGGAACGAATGAGCAGTTCTTC	CASSDWQGGTNEQFF
-	TRBV9	TRBD2	TRBJ2-1	TGTGCCAGCAGCGCTAGCGGAGACGGGCGTGAGCAGTTCTTC	CASSASGDGREQFF
-	TRBV15	-	TRBJ1-5	TGTGCCACCAGCAGCCCTTTTAACCTGAACGCACCCGGTTCTCAGCCCCAGCATTTT	CATSSPFNLNAPGSQPQHF
-	TRBV15	TRBD1	TRBJ1-1	TGTGCCACCAGCAGAGCGCGGGACAGGGGTCGTCGTGAAGCTTTCTTT	CATSRARDRGRREAFF
-	TRBV7-6	-	TRBJ2-3	TGTGCCAGCAGCTTACAACCCGGGACTTTTTATACGCAGTATTTT	CASSLQPGTFYTQYF
-	TRBV7-9	-	TRBJ2-1	TGTGCCAGCAGCTTAGGACAGGTCGGATCCTACAATGAGCAGTTCTTC	CASSLGQVGSYNEQFF
-	TRBV6-5	-	TRBJ2-2	TGTGCCAGCAGTTCACTAATAGGTACCGGGGAGCTGTTTTTT	CASSSLIGTGELFF
-	TRBV10-3	TRBD2	TRBJ2-1	TGTGCCATCAGTAAAACCACTAGCGGGGGATTTTACAATGAGCAGTTCTTC	CAISKTTSGGFYNEQFF
-	TRBV5-6	TRBD2	TRBJ2-5	TGTGCCAGCAGCTGGGGACTAGCGGGAGTGGTTGGGCGAGAGACCCAGTACTTC	CASSWGLAGVVGRETQYF
-	TRBV7-9	-	TRBJ2-3	TGTGCCAGCAGCCCCCCCCTTACAGATACGCAGTATTTT	CASSPPLTDTQYF
few	TRBV13	TRBD2	TRBJ2-1	TGTGCCAGCAGCTCTAGGACTAGTTACAATGAGCAGTTCTTC	CASSSRTSYNEQFF
-	TRBV19	-	TRBJ2-7	TGTGCCAGTAGTATAGACAGGCGTGAAGAGCAGTACTTC	CASSIDRREEQYF
few	TRBV9	-	TRBJ1-1	TGTGCCAGCAGCGGGGCCCTTGGGACTGAAGCTTTCTTT	CASSGALGTEAFF
-	TRBV2	TRBD1	TRBJ2-7	TGTGCCAGCAGCGCCGAACAGGGGGCCTACGAGCAGTACTTC	CASSAEQGAYEQYF
once	TRBV19	-	TRBJ2-4	TGTGCCAGTAGTCCCTGGGGGGAGGCCTCCAAAAACATTCAGTACTTC	CASSPWGEASKNIQYF